This T cell receptor (beta chain) comes out of a study of blood T cell repertoires in COVID-19. The protocol was immunoSEQ multiplex PCR, while the TCRdb copy is restricted to in-frame clones and leaves out a portion. The repertoire holds 150,000 to 200,000 clones, with roughly 85% as singletons. The cohort comprised adults aged about 18 to 100 years residing in about two dozen US areas. Membership in each cohort depended on participant-reported clinical history. Before being deemed recovered, Cohort 3 donors had two negative PCRs, clearance, or symptom resolution. This CDR3 is 15 amino acids long. V dropped 6 bases and J dropped 8; count of bases not matched to a gene: 13. Germline CDR1 reads SQVTM; CDR2 reads ANQGSEA.

The sequence derives from a man in his forties who had recovered from COVID-19. Sequences were obtained from PBMCs or T cells enriched from blood (not recorded which). The chain has TRBV29-1 and TRBJ2-1; TRBD1 matches at 10 bases. Written as DNA, the CDR3 is TGCAGCGTGATCTTCGGGACAGGGGTCAATCATGAGCAGTTCTTC. Protein: CSVIFGTGVNHEQFF.